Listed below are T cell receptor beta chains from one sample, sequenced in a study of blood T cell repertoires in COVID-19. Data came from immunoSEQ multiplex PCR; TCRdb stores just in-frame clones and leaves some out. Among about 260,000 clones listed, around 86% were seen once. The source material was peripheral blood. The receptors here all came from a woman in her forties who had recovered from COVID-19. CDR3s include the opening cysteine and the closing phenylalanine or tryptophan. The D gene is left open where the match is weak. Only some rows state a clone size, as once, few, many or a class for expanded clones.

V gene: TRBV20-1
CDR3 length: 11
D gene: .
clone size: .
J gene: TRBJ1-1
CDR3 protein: CSAIDYPEAFF
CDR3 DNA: TGCAGTGCTATAGACTACCCTGAAGCTTTCTTT

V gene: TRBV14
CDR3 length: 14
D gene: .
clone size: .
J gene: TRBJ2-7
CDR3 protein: CASSQRLRGDEQYF
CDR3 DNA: TGTGCCAGCAGCCAAAGATTGAGAGGAGACGAGCAGTACTTC

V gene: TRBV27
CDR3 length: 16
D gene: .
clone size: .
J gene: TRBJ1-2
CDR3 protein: CASSLSFGVTGYGYTF
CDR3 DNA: TGTGCCAGCAGTTTATCGTTCGGGGTGACGGGTTATGGCTACACCTTC

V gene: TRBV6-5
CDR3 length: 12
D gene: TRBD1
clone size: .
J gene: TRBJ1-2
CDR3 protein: CASRHGTDGYTF
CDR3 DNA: TGTGCCAGCAGGCATGGGACAGATGGCTACACCTTC

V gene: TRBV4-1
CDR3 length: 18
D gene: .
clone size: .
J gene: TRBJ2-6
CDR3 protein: CASSQGWGEHSGANVLTF
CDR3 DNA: TGCGCCAGCAGCCAAGGGTGGGGCGAACACTCTGGGGCCAACGTCCTGACTTTC

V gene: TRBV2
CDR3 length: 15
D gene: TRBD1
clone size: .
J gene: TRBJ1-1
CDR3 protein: CASSYQGGSSTEAFF
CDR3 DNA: TGTGCCAGCAGTTATCAGGGGGGCAGTAGCACTGAAGCTTTCTTT

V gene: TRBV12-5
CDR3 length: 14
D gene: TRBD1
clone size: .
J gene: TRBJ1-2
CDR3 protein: CASGPKTGAVRYTF
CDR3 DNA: TGTGCTAGTGGGCCTAAGACAGGGGCTGTCCGCTACACCTTC

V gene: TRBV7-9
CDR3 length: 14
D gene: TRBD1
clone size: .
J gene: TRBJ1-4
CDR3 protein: CASSFGSGGEKLFF
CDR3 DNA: TGTGCCAGCAGCTTCGGATCAGGGGGTGAAAAACTGTTTTTT

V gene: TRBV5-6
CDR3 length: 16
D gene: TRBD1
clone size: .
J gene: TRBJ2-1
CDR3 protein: CASSIGTGIFYNEQFF
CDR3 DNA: TGTGCCAGCAGCATCGGGACAGGGATTTTCTACAATGAGCAGTTCTTC

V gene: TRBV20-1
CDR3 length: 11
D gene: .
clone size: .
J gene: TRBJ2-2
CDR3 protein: CSAGPRVGQIF
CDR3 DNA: TGCAGTGCTGGCCCCAGGGTGGGTCAGATTTTT

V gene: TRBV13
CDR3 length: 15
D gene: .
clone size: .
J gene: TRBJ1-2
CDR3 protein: CASSYRDISNYGYTF
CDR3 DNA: TGTGCCAGCAGCTACCGGGACATCTCTAACTATGGCTACACCTTC

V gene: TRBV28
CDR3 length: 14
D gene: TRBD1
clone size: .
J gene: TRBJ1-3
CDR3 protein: CASSGPGQGNTIYF
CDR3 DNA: TGTGCCAGCTCCGGGCCGGGACAGGGAAACACCATATATTTT

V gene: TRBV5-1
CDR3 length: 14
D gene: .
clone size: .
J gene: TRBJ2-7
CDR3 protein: CASSSQGLSYEQYF
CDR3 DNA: TGCGCCAGCAGCTCCCAGGGTCTCTCCTACGAGCAGTACTTC

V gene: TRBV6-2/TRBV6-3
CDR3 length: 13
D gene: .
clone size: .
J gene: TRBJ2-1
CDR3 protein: CASSLSSYNEQFF
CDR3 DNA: TGTGCCAGCAGCCTCAGCTCCTACAATGAGCAGTTCTTC

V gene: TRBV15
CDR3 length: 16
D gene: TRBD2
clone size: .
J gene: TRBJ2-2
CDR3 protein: CATSKEPGLATGELFF
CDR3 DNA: TGTGCCACCAGCAAAGAACCGGGACTAGCGACCGGGGAGCTGTTTTTT

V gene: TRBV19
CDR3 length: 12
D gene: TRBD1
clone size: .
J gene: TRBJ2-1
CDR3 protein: CASSIAGGEQFF
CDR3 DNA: TGTGCCAGTAGTATCGCAGGGGGTGAGCAGTTCTTC

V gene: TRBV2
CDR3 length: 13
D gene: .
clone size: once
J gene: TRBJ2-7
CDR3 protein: CASSVDRTYEQYF
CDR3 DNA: TGTGCCAGCAGTGTCGACAGGACCTACGAGCAGTACTTC

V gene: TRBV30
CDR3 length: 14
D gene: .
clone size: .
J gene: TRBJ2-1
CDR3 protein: CAWSWLRSYNEQFF
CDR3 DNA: TGTGCCTGGAGTTGGTTGCGGTCCTACAATGAGCAGTTCTTC

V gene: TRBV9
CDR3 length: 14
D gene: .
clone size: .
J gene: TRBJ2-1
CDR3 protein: CASSVSGGWGEQFF
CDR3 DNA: TGTGCCAGCAGCGTGTCCGGGGGATGGGGTGAGCAGTTCTTC

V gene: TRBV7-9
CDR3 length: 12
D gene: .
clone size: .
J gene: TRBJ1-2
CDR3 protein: CASSSGLNGYTF
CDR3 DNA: TGTGCCAGCAGCTCGGGACTAAATGGCTACACCTTC

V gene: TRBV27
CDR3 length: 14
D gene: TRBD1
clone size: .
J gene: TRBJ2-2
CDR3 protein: CASSWTGSTGELFF
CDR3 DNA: TGTGCCAGCAGTTGGACAGGGAGCACCGGGGAGCTGTTTTTT

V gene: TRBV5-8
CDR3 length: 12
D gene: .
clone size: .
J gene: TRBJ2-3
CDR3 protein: CASSSPPIGQYF
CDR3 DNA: TGTGCCAGCAGCTCCCCCCCTATTGGGCAGTATTTT

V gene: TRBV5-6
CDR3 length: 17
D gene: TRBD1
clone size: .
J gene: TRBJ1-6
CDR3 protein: CASSSGSAGGASSPLHF
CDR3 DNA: TGTGCCAGCAGCTCCGGTTCAGCAGGGGGCGCTTCTTCACCCCTCCACTTT

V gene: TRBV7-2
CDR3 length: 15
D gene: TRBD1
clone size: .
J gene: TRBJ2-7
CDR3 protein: CASSWRDRGVNEQYF
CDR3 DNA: TGTGCCAGCAGCTGGCGGGACAGGGGTGTAAACGAGCAGTACTTC

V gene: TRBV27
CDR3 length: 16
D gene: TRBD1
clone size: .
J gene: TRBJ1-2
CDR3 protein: CASSSFGTGANYGYTF
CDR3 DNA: TGTGCCAGCAGTTCGTTCGGGACAGGCGCTAACTATGGCTACACCTTC

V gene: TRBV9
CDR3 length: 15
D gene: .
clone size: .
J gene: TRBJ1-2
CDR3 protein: CASSVTPGVGYGYTF
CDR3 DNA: TGTGCCAGCAGCGTTACCCCCGGGGTCGGCTATGGCTACACCTTC

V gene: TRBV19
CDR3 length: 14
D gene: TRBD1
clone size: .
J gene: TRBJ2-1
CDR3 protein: CASSRDSSYNEQFF
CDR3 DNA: TGTGCCAGTAGCAGGGACAGTTCCTACAATGAGCAGTTCTTC

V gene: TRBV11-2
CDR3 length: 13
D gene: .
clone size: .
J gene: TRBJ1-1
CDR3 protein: CASSPYRVGEAFF
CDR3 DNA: TGTGCCAGCAGCCCCTACAGGGTGGGGGAAGCTTTCTTT

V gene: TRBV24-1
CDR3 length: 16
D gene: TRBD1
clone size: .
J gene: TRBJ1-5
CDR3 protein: CATSDGRQGSNQPQHF
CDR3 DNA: TGTGCCACCAGTGACGGAAGACAGGGCAGCAATCAGCCCCAGCATTTT